Shown below are 18 T cell receptor beta chains from a single sample sequenced in a study of CD4+ T cells in melanoma. Sequencing was performed with immunoSEQ multiplex PCR; in TCRdb, only in-frame clones are kept and a portion is missing. The table records some 120,000 clones, about 90% of them present only once. The specimen sequenced was peripheral blood. The receptors here all came from a human donor with melanoma.

The genes are TRBV2 and TRBJ1-2; 10 positions agree with TRBD1. Trimming removed 6 bases from V and 5 bases from J; junction bases left unmatched: 3. This CDR3 is 13 amino acids long. The germline CDR1 and CDR2 sequences are SNHLY and FYNNEI. The CDR3 nucleotides are TGTGCCAGCAGGGGACAGGGGCATTATGGCTACACCTTC. It translates to CASRGQGHYGYTF. Supplemented by reference TRBV2 and TRBJ1-2, the full variable domain reads EPEVTQTPSHQVTQMGQEVILRCVPISNHLYFYWYRQILGQKVEFLVSFYNNEISEKSEIFDDQFSVERPDGSNFTLKIRSTKLEDSAMYFCASRGQGHYGYTFGSGTRLTVV.

This sequence joins TRBV2 and TRBJ2-7; 7 nucleotides match TRBD1. The CDR3 has 14 amino acids. The trim removed 6 bases at V and 4 bases at J, leaving 9 bases unmatched. Germline V gene lookup returns CDR1 SNHLY and CDR2 FYNNEI. CDR3 loop: CASRRVGGIYEQYF. CDR3 in DNA: TGTGCCAGCAGGAGGGTAGGGGGCATATACGAGCAGTACTTC. The full variable domain, rest sourced from reference TRBV2 and TRBJ2-7, is EPEVTQTPSHQVTQMGQEVILRCVPISNHLYFYWYRQILGQKVEFLVSFYNNEISEKSEIFDDQFSVERPDGSNFTLKIRSTKLEDSAMYFCASRRVGGIYEQYFGPGTRLTVT.

This clone was seen once. The rearrangement uses TRBV7-2 and TRBJ2-3; 8 bases are shared with TRBD1. CDR1 and CDR2 from the germline V gene are SGHTA and FQGNSA. The CDR3 length is 14 residues. J gave up 4 bases and V 5 bases, and 5 bases lay outside the gene matches. CDR3 residues: CASSPGQGPDTQYF. The CDR3 DNA reads as TGTGCCAGCAGCCCCGGACAGGGCCCAGATACGCAGTATTTT. Complete variable domain (other parts from reference TRBV7-2 and TRBJ2-3): GAGVSQSPSNKVTEKGKDVELRCDPISGHTALYWYRQSLGQGLEFLIYFQGNSAPDKSGLPSDRFSAERTGGSVSTLTIQRTQQEDSAVYLCASSPGQGPDTQYFGPGTRLTVL.

This rearrangement joins TRBV27 to TRBJ2-1; D unresolved. The germline V gene has CDR1 MNHEY and CDR2 SMNVEV (reference sequence). V was clipped by 2 bases and J by 7 bases, with 15 bases between them. This CDR3 has 15 residues. The CDR3 DNA reads as TGTGCCAGCAGTTTACTGAGTACCATCCCTAATGAGCAGTTCTTC. Translation gives CASSLLSTIPNEQFF.

This clone was observed once. This chain joins TRBV6-5 and TRBJ1-4; 7 nucleotides align to TRBD1. This CDR3 is 16 amino acids long. Germline lookup yields CDR1 MNHEY and CDR2 SVGAGI. V lost 4 bases and J lost 2; bases outside the gene matches: 7. The CDR3 DNA reads TGTGCCAGCAGTTCCTACAGGGGTAGGACTAATGAAAAACTGTTTTTT. Its protein product is CASSSYRGRTNEKLFF.

This sequence joins TRBV12-5 and TRBJ1-2, with TRBD1 as a possible D gene (6 bases). Trimming stripped 3 bases from V and 6 bases from J, with 14 bases between. The CDR3 totals 14 residues. The V gene's germline CDR1 is LGHNT and CDR2 FRNRAP. The CDR3 coding sequence is TGTGCTAGTGGTTTCGGACAGTATCCCGATGGCTACACCTTC. Amino acid sequence: CASGFGQYPDGYTF.

On this clone itself: The junction does not match germline at one end; this may be a read error. The chain has TRBV30 and TRBJ2-2; TRBD2 might be the D (5 bases). CDR3 length: 18 amino acids. CDR1 and CDR2 from the germline V gene are GTSNPN and SVGIG (reference sequence). The CDR3 sequence is CAWSPLKWQHSEHRGAVF. CDR3 coding DNA: TGTGCCTGGAGCCCACTCAAGTGGCAGCACTCCGAACACCGGGGAGCTGTTTTT.

The CDR3 reads CASSVAGTGRSYEQYF. CDR3 coding DNA: TGTGCCAGCAGCGTAGCAGGGACAGGTCGCTCCTACGAGCAGTACTTC. The rearrangement links TRBV9 to TRBJ2-7; 8 bases are shared with TRBD1. The CDR3 has 16 residues. Unmatched junction bases numbered 5, after V lost 0 bases and J lost 0 bases. Germline CDR1 is SGDLS and CDR2 is YYNGEE.

CDR3 in amino acids: CASSSAIGAGDTQYF. The CDR3 nucleotides read TGCGCCAGCAGCTCGGCGATAGGGGCGGGAGATACGCAGTATTTT. The chain combines TRBV5-1 with TRBJ2-3; D tentatively reads TRBD1 or TRBD2 (5 bases each). The CDR3 has 15 amino acids. V shed 3 bases and J shed 5 bases, with 16 bases lying between them. From germline, CDR1 is SGHRS and CDR2 YFSETQ.

This chain joins TRBV6-6 and TRBJ2-4; tentatively, D is TRBD1 (5 bases). The germline gives CDR1 MNHNY, CDR2 SVGAGI (reference sequence). The CDR3 covers 15 residues. Trimming pared 2 bases from V and 5 bases from J, leaving 13 bases between. In nucleotides, the CDR3 is TGTGCCAGCAGTTACAGGCAGGGCGTAGAAAACATTCAGTACTTC. It codes for CASSYRQGVENIQYF.

The gene calls are TRBV5-1 and TRBJ1-1; D is perhaps TRBD1 (5 bases). CDR3 length equals 15 residues. V lost 4 bases and J 2 bases, leaving 15 bases between the germline ends. CDR1 and CDR2 from the germline V gene are SGHRS and YFSETQ. This chain's CDR3 is CASSEIQGGNTEAFF. The CDR3 DNA is TGCGCCAGCAGCGAAATCCAGGGAGGAAACACTGAAGCTTTCTTT.

V is TRBV4-2 and J is TRBJ2-5; TRBD2 aligns across 9 bases. The J segment lost 5 bases and the V segment lost 0 bases, leaving 7 bases of the junction unmatched. CDR1 LGHNA and CDR2 YNFKEQ come from the germline V gene. This CDR3 comprises 16 residues. CDR3 in amino acids: CASSQERAGGPETQYF. CDR3 coding DNA: TGTGCCAGCAGCCAAGAGAGGGCGGGGGGGCCGGAGACCCAGTACTTC.

In regard to this clone: Germline is not matched at one junction end, which may reflect a read error. The CDR3 bases are TGCGCCAGCAGGGAAGACCGTTTCTTC. Amino acid sequence: CASREDRFF. The V call is TRBV5-1, the J call TRBJ2-7; D remains ambiguous. CDR1 and CDR2 (germline): SGHRS, YFSETQ. The CDR3 is 9 residues long.

The rearrangement links TRBV5-6 to TRBJ1-2; no firm D call. This CDR3 region has 15 residues. CDR1 and CDR2 from the germline V gene are SGHDT and YYEEEE. Trimming left V 6 bases short and J 6 bases short, with 21 bases between. CDR3: CASILGVGVIDGYTF. The CDR3 region has the DNA TGTGCCAGCATCCTCGGTGTGGGAGTCATCGATGGCTACACCTTC.

The CDR3 DNA sequence: TGTGCCAGCAGCTTAAGTGGGGTAGCGGGGAACAATGAGCAGTTCTTC. Its translation: CASSLSGVAGNNEQFF. The rearrangement links TRBV7-3 to TRBJ2-1; 8 nucleotides line up with TRBD2. J gave up 5 bases and V 1 base, and 7 bases lay outside the gene matches. The V gene's germline CDR1 is SGHTA and CDR2 FQGTGA. The CDR3 length is 16 residues.

This clone has more than one count but fewer than ten. V gene TRBV2 combines with J gene TRBJ2-5, with D perhaps matching TRBD2 (5 bases). Trimming took 2 bases from V and 9 from J, leaving 10 bases between them. Per the germline V gene, CDR1 is SNHLY and CDR2 is FYNNEI. This CDR3 spans 12 amino acids. The CDR3 spells CASSELVAPQYF. In DNA form, the CDR3 reads TGTGCCAGCAGTGAACTAGTAGCGCCCCAGTACTTC.

The CDR3, as DNA: TGTGCCAGCAGTGAACACGGGAACGGCTACACCTTC. This encodes CASSEHGNGYTF. The genes are TRBV2 and TRBJ1-2; D remains unclear. Germline CDR1 SNHLY, CDR2 FYNNEI. The ends were cut back, 2 bases at V and 8 bases at J, with 9 bases in the middle. There are 12 residues in the CDR3.

The rearrangement uses TRBV5-4 and TRBJ2-7; the D gene is possibly TRBD1 (6 bases). Trimming removed 0 bases at V and 5 bases at J, with 12 bases between. Germline assignment: CDR1 SGHNT and CDR2 YYREEE (reference sequence). There are 14 residues in the CDR3. The CDR3 DNA is TGTGCCAGCAGCTTGGGACAGGAGGTCAACGAGCAGTACTTC. Translation gives CASSLGQEVNEQYF.